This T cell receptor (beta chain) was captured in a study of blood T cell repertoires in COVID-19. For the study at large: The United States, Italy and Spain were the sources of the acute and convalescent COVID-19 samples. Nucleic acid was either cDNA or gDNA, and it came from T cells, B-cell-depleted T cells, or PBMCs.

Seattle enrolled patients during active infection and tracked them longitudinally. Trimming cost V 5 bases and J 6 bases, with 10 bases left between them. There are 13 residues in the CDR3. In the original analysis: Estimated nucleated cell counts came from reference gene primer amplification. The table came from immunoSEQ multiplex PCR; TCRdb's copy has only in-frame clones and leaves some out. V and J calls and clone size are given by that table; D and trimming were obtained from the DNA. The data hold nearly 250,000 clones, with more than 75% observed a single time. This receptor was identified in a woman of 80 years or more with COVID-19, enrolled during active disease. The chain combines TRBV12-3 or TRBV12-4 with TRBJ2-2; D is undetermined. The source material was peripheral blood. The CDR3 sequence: CASSIRQAGELFF. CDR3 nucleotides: TGTGCCAGCAGTATACGACAAGCCGGGGAGCTGTTTTTT.